This is a list of T cell receptor beta chains from one sample in a study of CD8+CD57+ T cells in acquired aplastic anemia. TCRdb re-called the reads through MiXCR, storing one row per CDR3 protein. Altogether more than 150,000 distinct CDR3 sequences are present, roughly half being singletons, with the ten largest covering 2.5% to 3.5%. Material: sorted CD4+, CD8+, or CD8+CD57+ T cells (not recorded which) from PBMCs. Receptors were obtained from a human donor in good health. Each CDR3 is given with its conserved first and last residue. A D gene is named only where the DNA matches it firmly. Rows may omit the clone size; those that give it use once, few, many or a size class.

>many|TRBJ2-5|TRBD2|TRBV6-1
CASRPGLAGGPQYF
TGTGCCAGCAGACCGGGACTAGCGGGCGGCCCCCAGTACTTC
>few|TRBJ2-3|.|TRBV9
CASSVDGTQYF
TGTGCCAGCAGCGTAGATGGTACGCAGTATTTT
>many|TRBJ2-3|TRBD1|TRBV5-1
CASSLGDRRSTDTQYF
TGCGCCAGCAGCTTGGGGGACAGGCGTAGCACAGATACGCAGTATTTT
>.|TRBJ1-2|TRBD1|TRBV7-9
CASSLDQDRVGGYTF
TGTGCCAGCAGCTTAGACCAGGACAGGGTTGGTGGCTACACCTTC
>many|TRBJ2-7|.|TRBV6-5
CASSHFGKDYEQYF
TGTGCCAGCAGTCACTTCGGGAAAGACTACGAGCAGTACTTC
>many|TRBJ1-6|.|TRBV9
CASSVNSVNSPLHF
TGTGCCAGCAGCGTTAACAGCGTAAATTCACCCCTCCACTTT
>many|TRBJ1-6|TRBD1|TRBV2
CASIRQGNSPLHF
TGTGCCAGCATCCGACAGGGGAATTCACCCCTCCACTTT
>once|TRBJ2-1|.|TRBV27
CASSLPRKGFNEQFF
TGTGCCAGCAGTTTACCACGCAAGGGTTTCAATGAGCAGTTCTTC
>.|TRBJ2-5|.|TRBV19
CASSPRTEQEAQYF
TGTGCCAGTAGTCCCCGGACAGAGCAAGAGGCCCAGTACTTC
>many|TRBJ2-1|TRBD1|TRBV20-1
CSAGSGTGFHEQFF
TGCAGTGCAGGGAGCGGGACAGGGTTCCATGAGCAGTTCTTC
>.|TRBJ1-1|.|TRBV29-1
CSVEVGSMNTEAFF
TGCAGCGTTGAAGTGGGCAGCATGAACACTGAAGCTTTCTTT
>.|TRBJ2-3|.|TRBV5-1
CAAADTQYF
TGCGCCGCCGCAGATACGCAGTATTTT
>once|TRBJ1-1|.|TRBV12-3/TRBV12-4
CASSWPNTEAFF
TGTGCCAGCAGTTGGCCGAACACTGAAGCTTTCTTT